The 28 T cell receptor delta chains presented below share a single source sample, sequenced in a study of gamma-delta chains in newborns, infants, children. TCRdb redid clone calling on the reads using CATT. The profile shows 15,000 or so delta-chain clones, 7.3% of them singletons. Input material: blood. The receptor source for this set is a child who was a newborn, infant or young child, either healthy, febrile or measles-vaccinated (not recorded which).

Points on this clone: Compared with germline, one end of the junction differs, possibly owing to a read error. The CDR3 DNA reads TGTGCCTGTGATTACTGGGGGTACACCGATAAACTCACCTTT. It encodes CACDYWGYTDKLTF. The chain is built from TRDV2 and TRDJ1; the match to TRDD3 covers 8 bases. Germline V gene lookup returns CDR1 GEAIGNYY and CDR2 EKD. This CDR3 is 14 amino acids long.

A word on this clone: The likely explanation is a read error, given a far larger clone one base away. Other DNA sequences in this sample translate to the same CDR3. This sequence joins TRDV2 and TRDJ3, with 12 bases identical to TRDD3. Per the germline V gene, CDR1 is GEAIGNYY and CDR2 is EKD. The CDR3 is made up of 18 amino acids. In nucleotides, the CDR3 is TGTGCCTGTGACAATACTGGGGGATACTCCTGGGACACCCGGCAGATGTTTTTC. Translation: CACDNTGGYSWDTRQMFF.

The rearrangement joins TRDV2 to TRDJ3, with TRDD3 matching over 12 bases. The CDR3 extends over 20 amino acids. Germline lookup yields CDR1 GEAIGNYY and CDR2 EKD. Trimming removed 1 base from V and 0 bases from J; junction bases left unmatched: 6. The CDR3 loop is CACDTPSGGYDSWDTRQMFF. For the CDR3, the DNA is TGTGCCTGTGACACTCCATCTGGGGGATACGACTCCTGGGACACCCGACAGATGTTTTTC.

This clone was recorded many times. The same CDR3 can be traced to other DNA sequences in this sample. This chain uses TRDV2 with TRDJ2; the match to TRDD3 covers 11 bases. The CDR3 is 16 amino acids. V dropped 0 bases and J dropped 6; count of bases not matched to a gene: 5. The germline CDR1 and CDR2 sequences are GEAIGNYY and EKD. The CDR3 reads CACDTLGDTVAAQLFF. The CDR3 bases are TGTGCCTGTGACACCCTGGGGGATACAGTTGCAGCACAACTCTTCTTT.

This clone was observed a few times. The protein TCRdb lists belongs to a much larger clone and differs from this DNA's translation at residue 15, which points to a read error; the protein shown is made from the DNA. The rearrangement links TRDV2 to TRDJ3, with 12 bases identical to TRDD3. This CDR3 is 17 amino acids long. Germline values: CDR1 GEAIGNYY, CDR2 EKD. The CDR3 loop is CACDNWGIPWDTRQIFF. CDR3 nucleotide sequence: TGTGCCTGTGACAACTGGGGGATACCCTGGGACACCCGACAGATTTTTTTC.

About this clone itself: Other DNA variants within this sample encode the same CDR3. The genes are TRDV2 and TRDJ3; 12 nucleotides agree with TRDD3. Germline V lookup: CDR1 GEAIGNYY, CDR2 EKD. Unmatched junction bases numbered 2, after V lost 1 base and J lost 2 bases. This CDR3 is 18 amino acids long. CDR3 region: CACDTLGDTTWDTRQMFF. The CDR3 bases are TGTGCCTGTGACACACTGGGGGATACAACCTGGGACACCCGACAGATGTTTTTC.

Regarding this clone: Germline is not matched at one junction end, which may reflect a read error. This chain links TRDV2 with TRDJ3; 13 positions match TRDD3. Per germline, CDR1 GEAIGNYY and CDR2 EKD. The CDR3 runs 18 residues. CDR3 DNA: TGTGCCCGTGACACTGGGGGATACGTCTCCTGGGACACCCGACAGATGTTTTTC. This sequence encodes CARDTGGYVSWDTRQMFF.

The chain has TRDV2 and TRDJ2; 13 positions agree with TRDD3. The CDR3 has 18 residues. With 0 bases clipped from V and 4 bases from J, the junction kept 7 bases outside the gene matches. Germline values: CDR1 GEAIGNYY, CDR2 EKD. CDR3 coding DNA: TGTGCCTGTGACACCTTTAGTACTGGGGGATACGAGACAGCACAACTCTTCTTT. Translation gives CACDTFSTGGYETAQLFF.

This clone occurred once. The rearrangement uses TRDV2 and TRDJ3; a weak D match, TRDD3 (5 bases). V was pared by 1 base and J by 2 bases, with 20 bases between. The CDR3 loop spans 20 amino acids. Germline CDR1 and CDR2: GEAIGNYY and EKD. CDR3 bases: TGTGCCTGTGACACGAGCGCCCTTGCTGTGGATACCTGGGACACCCGACAGATGTTTTTC. This sequence encodes CACDTSALAVDTWDTRQMFF.

Worth noting for this clone: The mismatch at residue 9 between this DNA's translation and the TCRdb protein of a much larger clone likely reflects a read error; the protein shown is translated from the DNA. The chain is built from TRDV2 and TRDJ1; 11 bases agree with TRDD3. Unmatched junction bases numbered 5, after V lost 2 bases and J lost 7 bases. The germline V gene encodes CDR1 GEAIGNYY and CDR2 EKD. The CDR3 is made up of 14 amino acids. CDR3: CACDILGDRGKLIF. The CDR3 nucleotides are TGTGCCTGTGACATACTGGGGGATAGGGGTAAACTCATCTTT.

Note on this clone: It may be a read error: a sequence one base away is much more abundant. At the DNA level, this CDR3 is encoded by other sequences in the same sample as well. The rearrangement joins TRDV2 to TRDJ3; 11 nucleotides align to TRDD3. Germline V gene sequence: CDR1 GEAIGNYY, CDR2 EKD. The length of the CDR3 is 20 residues. The CDR3 region is CACDTVLLGDSSWDTRQMFF. CDR3 bases: TGTGCCTGTGACACCGTTCTACTGGGGGATAGCTCCTGGGACACCCGCCAGATGTTTTTC.

To note about this clone: The junction does not match germline at one end; this may be a read error. J is TRDJ2 and V is TRDV2, with D tentatively TRDD3 (6 bases). The CDR3 has 18 residues. Germline CDR1 is GEAIGNYY and CDR2 is EKD. The CDR3 DNA reads TGTGCCTGTGACATCCTAGTGGGGGGTGCTGCTTTGGCAGCACAACTCTTCTTT. Residues: CACDILVGGAALAAQLFF.

This clone was observed a few times. This chain uses TRDV2 with TRDJ3; 7 nucleotides line up with TRDD3. CDR1 GEAIGNYY and CDR2 EKD come from the germline V gene. There are 19 residues in the CDR3. J lost 1 base, V lost 3 bases, and 11 bases had no gene match. The CDR3 sequence is CACDLLGISWSWDTRQMFF. DNA of the CDR3: TGTGCCTGTGACTTACTGGGGATAAGTTGGTCCTGGGACACCCGACAGATGTTTTTC.

The V call is TRDV2, the J call TRDJ3; 12 nucleotides line up with TRDD3. V was pared by 0 bases and J by 0 bases, with 8 bases of the junction left unmatched. Germline V lookup: CDR1 GEAIGNYY, CDR2 EKD. The CDR3 totals 21 residues. CDR3 sequence (DNA): TGTGCCTGTGACACCGTGGCTGGGGGATACGTCGGCTCCTGGGACACCCGACAGATGTTTTTC. Translated: CACDTVAGGYVGSWDTRQMFF.

About this clone itself: Different DNA sequences within this sample yield the same CDR3. The chain has TRDV2 and TRDJ3; 9 bases match TRDD3. Trimming took 4 bases from V and 0 from J; bases not matched to a gene: 3. Germline-derived CDR1 and CDR2 are GEAIGNYY and EKD. The CDR3 runs 17 residues. DNA for the CDR3: TGTGCCTGTGATTATGGGGGATACTCCTGGGACACCCGACAGATGTTTTTC. This sequence encodes CACDYGGYSWDTRQMFF.

This clone is labeled medium-sized. Other DNA variants within this sample encode the same CDR3. The chain is built from TRDV2 and TRDJ3; TRDD3 aligns across 9 bases. V lost 0 bases and J lost 0; bases outside the gene matches: 5. Germline V gives CDR1 GEAIGNYY, CDR2 EKD. The CDR3 consists of 19 residues. DNA for the CDR3: TGTGCCTGTGACACCGGGGGATACCTAGACTCCTGGGACACCCGACAGATGTTTTTC. Its protein product is CACDTGGYLDSWDTRQMFF.

To note about this clone: Only one base separates this from a far larger clonotype, so it likely reflects a read error. The same CDR3 is also encoded by other DNA sequences in this sample. CDR3 nucleotides: TGTGCCTGTGACACCGTACTTGGGGATACCTGGGACACCCGACAGATGTTTTTC. This gives the protein CACDTVLGDTWDTRQMFF. The chain carries TRDV2 and TRDJ3; 7 nucleotides align to TRDD3. The CDR3 has 18 residues. The germline V gene encodes CDR1 GEAIGNYY and CDR2 EKD. Trimming removed 0 bases from V and 2 bases from J; junction bases left unmatched: 6.

By share, this clone ranks as medium-sized. A far larger clone lies a single base away; this is likely a read error. Other DNA sequences in this specimen translate into the identical CDR3. The chain combines TRDV2 with TRDJ1; the match to TRDD3 covers 8 bases. V gave up 2 bases and J gave up 1 base; unmatched junction bases: 2. The germline CDR1 and CDR2 sequences are GEAIGNYY and EKD. CDR3 length: 14 amino acids. CDR3 amino acids: CACDILGGTDKLIF. DNA of the CDR3: TGTGCCTGTGACATACTGGGGGGCACCGATAAACTCATCTTT.

This clone was seen many times. V gene TRDV2 combines with J gene TRDJ3, with 7 bases identical to TRDD3. This CDR3 is 18 amino acids long. CDR1 and CDR2 from the germline V gene are GEAIGNYY and EKD. With V trimmed by 1 base and J by 0 bases, 5 bases remained unmatched. The CDR3, as DNA: TGTGCCTGTGACACTGGGGGAATGAGCTCCTGGGACACCCGACAGATGTTTTTC. Translated: CACDTGGMSSWDTRQMFF.

A remark on this clone: The sample carries other DNA sequences with the same CDR3. This rearrangement joins TRDV2 to TRDJ3; TRDD3 agrees at 8 bases. V lost 0 bases to trimming and J lost 0 bases; unmatched junction nucleotides: 6. CDR1 is GEAIGNYY, CDR2 EKD, per germline. The CDR3 runs to 19 residues. CDR3 region: CACDTVLGASSWDTRQMFF. CDR3 bases: TGTGCCTGTGACACCGTACTGGGGGCGAGCTCCTGGGACACCCGACAGATGTTTTTC.

This clone was seen a few times. Other DNA sequences in the same sample also yield this CDR3. The rearrangement uses TRDV2 and TRDJ3; the D is unclear. Germline V gene lookup returns CDR1 GEAIGNYY and CDR2 EKD. There are 18 residues in the CDR3. Trimming removed 0 bases from V and 0 bases from J, with 11 bases in between. CDR3 nucleotide sequence: TGTGCCTGTGACACCGCGGGGCCGAGCTCCTGGGACACCCGACAGATGTTTTTC. This codes for CACDTAGPSSWDTRQMFF.

This clone was counted ten times or more. Additional DNA sequences in this sample encode the identical CDR3. The V gene is TRDV2, the J gene TRDJ3; 7 nucleotides agree with TRDD3. The germline gives CDR1 GEAIGNYY, CDR2 EKD. The CDR3 runs 19 residues. Trimming took 0 bases from V and 0 from J; bases not matched to a gene: 7. The CDR3 DNA reads TGTGCCTGTGACACCTGGGGGACCTCCTCCTCCTGGGACACCCGACAGATGTTTTTC. It specifies CACDTWGTSSSWDTRQMFF.

The J gene is TRDJ1, the V gene TRDV2, with no clear D. Trimming took off 0 bases at V and 0 bases at J, with 4 bases between the two ends. This CDR3 is 13 amino acids long. The V gene's germline CDR1 is GEAIGNYY and CDR2 EKD. The CDR3, as DNA: TGTGCCTGTGACACCCCGTACACCGATAAACTCATCTTT. Translation: CACDTPYTDKLIF.

This clone was counted between two and nine times. This chain joins TRDV2 and TRDJ3, with D possibly matching TRDD3 (6 bases). CDR1 and CDR2 (germline): GEAIGNYY, EKD. The V gene lost 0 bases and the J gene lost 0 bases, with 14 bases spanning the gap. The CDR3 length is 19 residues. CDR3 in amino acids: CACDTWGSYVSWDTRQMFF. The CDR3 DNA is TGTGCCTGTGACACCTGGGGGTCATACGTCTCCTGGGACACCCGACAGATGTTTTTC.

Regarding this clone: The DNA is omitted, as the CDR3 cannot be located on it reliably, and the CDR3 follows TCRdb's listing. The same CDR3 can be traced to other DNA sequences in this sample. CDR3 in amino acids: CACDLWGKLIF. The V call is TRDV2, the J call TRDJ1; TRDD3 is the table's D call and was not checked against the DNA. Germline-derived CDR1 and CDR2 are GEAIGNYY and EKD. Counting both end residues, the CDR3 totals 11 amino acids.

On this clone itself: A much larger clone is a single base away; this may be a read error. The rearrangement joins TRDV2 to TRDJ3; 7 nucleotides match TRDD3. With 0 bases clipped from V and 0 bases from J, the junction kept 7 bases outside the gene matches. Germline lookup yields CDR1 GEAIGNYY and CDR2 EKD. This CDR3 spans 19 amino acids. DNA for the CDR3: TGTGCCTGTGACACCGTACTGGGGAAGATCTCCTGGGACACCCGACAGATGTTTTTC. It yields the protein CACDTVLGKISWDTRQMFF.

With regard to this clone: The junction shows a germline mismatch at one end, possibly a read error. The CDR3, as DNA: TGTGCCTGTGACCCCGTGGGGATACTTAGAGCACACCTCTTCTTT. This gives the protein CACDPVGILRAHLFF. The chain uses TRDV2 and TRDJ2; TRDD3 matches at 8 bases. The CDR3 length is 15 residues. Germline CDR1 GEAIGNYY, CDR2 EKD.

By share of the sample, this clone is medium-sized (0.01 to 0.1%). The sample contains more than one DNA sequence encoding this CDR3. The genes are TRDV2 and TRDJ2; the match to TRDD3 covers 11 bases. CDR1 and CDR2 from the germline V gene are GEAIGNYY and EKD. V trimming: 2 bases; J trimming: 4 bases; junction bases outside the gene matches: 2. The CDR3 runs to 15 residues. CDR3 protein: CACDILGDKTAQLFF. As DNA, the CDR3 is TGTGCCTGTGACATACTGGGGGATAAGACAGCACAACTCTTCTTT.